The 30 T cell receptor beta chains presented below share a single source sample, sequenced in a study of coeliac disease. Sequencing was performed with immunoSEQ multiplex PCR; in TCRdb, only in-frame clones are kept and a portion is missing. Here the sample spans thousands of clones, about 71% being singletons. Sequences were obtained from intraepithelial lymphocytes from the gut. These receptors were taken from a man between 18 and 29 years old with celiac disease on a gluten-free diet.

The chain uses TRBV11-1 and TRBJ2-1; 12 nucleotides agree with TRBD2. The CDR3 has 19 amino acids. The trim removed 6 bases at V and 3 bases at J, leaving 15 bases unmatched. CDR1 SGHAT and CDR2 FQDESV come from the germline V gene (reference sequence). CDR3: CASSHTTSGGPPIYNEQFF. The CDR3 nucleotides are TGTGCCAGCAGTCATACCACTAGCGGGGGGCCCCCAATCTACAATGAGCAGTTCTTC.

The chain has TRBV4-2 and TRBJ2-2, with a weak D call TRBD1 (6 bases). Germline assignment: CDR1 LGHNA and CDR2 YNFKEQ. The CDR3 is made up of 16 amino acids. The V end lost 4 bases, the J end lost 4 bases, and 16 bases lay between the germline ends. The CDR3 loop is CASSRSTGSGTGELFF. The CDR3 DNA reads as TGTGCCAGCAGCCGCTCCACAGGGTCGGGCACCGGGGAGCTGTTTTTT.

The chain couples TRBV27 to TRBJ1-5; no firm D call. The CDR3 loop spans 18 amino acids. The V gene's germline CDR1 is MNHEY and CDR2 SMNVEV (reference sequence). V was shortened by 5 bases and J by 0 bases, with 20 bases between the two germline ends. CDR3 loop: CASSQSFLSFYSNQPQHF. CDR3 nucleotide sequence: TGTGCCAGCAGTCAATCCTTTTTGAGCTTCTATAGCAATCAGCCCCAGCATTTT.

The genes are TRBV4-3 and TRBJ1-5; D gene unclear. CDR1 LGHNA and CDR2 YSLEER come from the germline V gene. Trimming cost V 0 bases and J 7 bases, with 13 bases left between them. The CDR3 is 15 residues long. The CDR3 DNA is TGCGCCAGCAGCCAAGATAGAGTAGAGAGGCAGCCCCAGCATTTT. This codes for CASSQDRVERQPQHF.

The rearrangement uses TRBV4-2 and TRBJ2-5; weak D call: TRBD2 (6 bases). Germline CDR1 LGHNA, CDR2 YNFKEQ. This CDR3 has 14 residues. V lost 4 bases and J lost 2, with 11 bases in between. The CDR3 spells CASSRGTEQETQYF. The CDR3 region has the DNA TGTGCCAGCAGCCGAGGGACTGAGCAAGAGACCCAGTACTTC.

J is TRBJ2-7 and V is TRBV12-5; 9 bases line up with TRBD1. Losses at the gene ends were 6 bases for V and 3 bases for J; bases not matched to a gene: 6. Per the germline V gene, CDR1 is LGHNT and CDR2 is FRNRAP. The CDR3 is made up of 14 amino acids. CDR3 sequence (DNA): TGTGCTAGTGGCCTCGACAGGGGGGGCTACGAGCAGTACTTC. Amino acid sequence: CASGLDRGGYEQYF.

The V gene is TRBV7-2, the J gene TRBJ1-6, with a possible D match to TRBD1 (6 bases). V lost 1 base, J lost 5 bases, and 12 bases lay in between. The CDR3 extends over 16 amino acids. CDR1 is SGHTA and CDR2 is FQGNSA in the germline V gene. CDR3 nucleotide sequence: TGTGCCAGCAGCTTAGGTCGGGGGGCGAATAATTCACCCCTCCACTTT. Translation gives CASSLGRGANNSPLHF.

The chain joins TRBV25-1 to TRBJ1-6; D is ambiguous. This CDR3 has 13 residues. Trimming took off 4 bases at V and 10 bases at J, with 11 bases between the two ends. Germline CDR1 and CDR2: MGHDK and SYGVNS. The CDR3 here is CASSVRESSPLHF. The CDR3 DNA reads as TGTGCCAGCAGTGTGAGAGAGAGCTCACCCCTCCACTTT. The variable domain in full, with the rest retrieved from reference TRBV25-1 and TRBJ1-6, is EADIYQTPRYLVIGTGKKITLECSQTMGHDKMYWYQQDPGMELHLIHYSYGVNSTEKGDLSSESTVSRIRTEHFPLTLESARPSHTSQYLCASSVRESSPLHFGNGTRLTVT.

This clone has more than one count but fewer than ten. The gene calls are TRBV6-5 and TRBJ2-7, with a tentative D call TRBD1 (6 bases). Germline V CDR1 and CDR2: MNHEY, SVGAGI. Trimming pared 0 bases from V and 5 bases from J, leaving 11 bases between. CDR3 length equals 14 residues. The CDR3 DNA reads TGTGCCAGCAGTTACTCTCGTACAGGGAACGAGCAGTACTTC. It translates to CASSYSRTGNEQYF.

As for this clone: Its ends do not fully match the called genes, so a read error is possible. The CDR3 loop reads CASREGLALSTDTQYF. The CDR3 DNA is TGTGCCAGCAGAGAAGGACTAGCGCTTAGCACAGATACGCAGTATTTT. V and J are TRBV6-1 and TRBJ2-3; the match to TRBD2 covers 9 bases. CDR3 length equals 16 residues. CDR1 and CDR2 from the germline V gene are MNHNS and SASEGT.

V and J are TRBV4-2 and TRBJ2-1; TRBD2 aligns across 9 bases. The CDR3 covers 15 residues. V was clipped by 0 bases and J by 9 bases; unmatched bases: 6. The germline V gene encodes CDR1 LGHNA and CDR2 YNFKEQ. The DNA for the CDR3 is TGTGCCAGCAGCCAAGATCCCGGCGGGGGGGTTGAGCAGTTCTTC. Encoded protein: CASSQDPGGGVEQFF.

This clone appeared a few times. The gene calls are TRBV7-2 and TRBJ2-6; 8 nucleotides agree with TRBD1. The J segment lost 0 bases and the V segment lost 5 bases, leaving 9 bases of the junction unmatched. Germline CDR1 reads SGHTA; CDR2 reads FQGNSA. The CDR3 length is 18 residues. The DNA of the CDR3 is TGTGCCAGCAGCACCACGCGGACAGGGACCTCTGGGGCCAACGTCCTGACTTTC. Translated, it gives CASSTTRTGTSGANVLTF.

In nucleotides, the CDR3 is TGTGCCAGTAGTACAGGGACCGGGGAGCTGTTTTTT. This codes for CASSTGTGELFF. The chain employs TRBV19 and TRBJ2-2, with D maybe TRBD1 (5 bases). The germline gives CDR1 LNHDA, CDR2 SQIVND (reference sequence). The CDR3 sequence is 12 residues long. Trimming removed 4 bases at V and 5 bases at J, with 5 bases between.

The chain has TRBV4-2 and TRBJ2-2; 7 bases line up with TRBD1. Losses at the gene ends were 4 bases for V and 1 base for J; bases not matched to a gene: 0. CDR1 is LGHNA and CDR2 is YNFKEQ in the germline V gene. The CDR3 is 14 amino acids. CDR3 coding DNA: TGTGCCAGCAGCCGGGACAGGAACACCGGGGAGCTGTTTTTT. Translation: CASSRDRNTGELFF.

The chain employs TRBV27 and TRBJ2-3; a possible D gene is TRBD1 (6 bases). This CDR3 is 15 amino acids long. The V end lost 3 bases, the J end lost 0 bases, and 10 bases lay between the germline ends. CDR1 MNHEY and CDR2 SMNVEV come from the germline V gene (reference sequence). CDR3 amino acids: CASSLGAASTDTQYF. The CDR3 DNA reads TGTGCCAGCAGTTTGGGGGCAGCAAGCACAGATACGCAGTATTTT.

The chain has TRBV4-2 and TRBJ2-1, with 10 bases that match TRBD2. The CDR3 has 17 residues. V was pared by 2 bases and J by 2 bases, with 6 bases of the junction left unmatched. Germline CDR1 and CDR2: LGHNA and YNFKEQ. The CDR3 nucleotides read TGTGCCAGCAGCCAATCCTTGACTAGCGGGCCCTACAATGAGCAGTTCTTC. It specifies CASSQSLTSGPYNEQFF.

The CDR3 is CASSTPSRGGAGQTQYF. CDR3 sequence (DNA): TGTGCCAGCAGTACCCCCTCGCGCGGGGGGGCCGGTCAGACCCAGTACTTC. The V call is TRBV27, the J call TRBJ2-5, with 9 bases identical to TRBD2. CDR1 MNHEY and CDR2 SMNVEV come from the germline V gene (reference sequence). The CDR3 contains 17 residues. The ends lost 5 bases at V and 6 bases at J; junction bases unmatched: 16.

The chain combines TRBV29-1 with TRBJ2-2; 8 nucleotides agree with TRBD1. The CDR3 is 13 residues long. Germline CDR1 is SQVTM and CDR2 is ANQGSEA. J was trimmed by 15 bases and V by 6 bases; bases with no gene match: 15. The CDR3 here is CSVLKLGTGIMFF. The DNA for the CDR3 is TGCAGCGTCCTCAAACTGGGGACAGGAATAATGTTTTTT.

Turning to this clone: Additional DNA sequences in this sample encode the identical CDR3. The chain joins TRBV27 to TRBJ2-1; 8 nucleotides line up with TRBD2. The germline V gene has CDR1 MNHEY and CDR2 SMNVEV (reference sequence). Trimming at V came to 4 bases and at J to 4 bases, leaving 3 bases not matched to a gene. The CDR3 extends over 14 amino acids. Here the CDR3 reads CASSSGGPYNEQFF. Written as DNA, the CDR3 is TGTGCCAGCAGTTCGGGGGGGCCTTACAATGAGCAGTTCTTC.

The V gene is TRBV18, the J gene TRBJ1-1; D gene ambiguous. V shed 3 bases and J shed 5 bases, with 16 bases lying between them. The CDR3 consists of 15 residues. CDR1 KGHSH and CDR2 LQKENI come from the germline V gene. This chain's CDR3 is CASSPPAGQRTEAFF. The DNA of the CDR3 is TGTGCCAGCTCACCCCCGGCGGGCCAGAGGACTGAAGCTTTCTTT.

The chain employs TRBV30 and TRBJ1-1; TRBD1 matches 9 bases. This CDR3 has 13 residues. Germline V CDR1 and CDR2: GTSNPN, SVGIG (reference sequence). Germline trimming cut 2 bases from V and 4 bases from J; bases unmatched to any gene: 2. CDR3 loop: CAWSLDRGTEAFF. The CDR3 DNA is TGTGCCTGGAGTTTGGACAGGGGCACTGAAGCTTTCTTT.

The chain joins TRBV9 to TRBJ2-1; 8 positions agree with TRBD2. The germline V gene encodes CDR1 SGDLS and CDR2 YYNGEE. The CDR3 has 15 residues. V lost 3 bases and J lost 2; bases outside the gene matches: 4. The CDR3 region has the DNA TGTGCCAGCAGCGAAGGACTAGCTCCCTACAATGAGCAGTTCTTC. This codes for CASSEGLAPYNEQFF.

V gene TRBV30 combines with J gene TRBJ2-1, with 7 bases matching TRBD2. The CDR3 contains 20 residues. Germline lookup yields CDR1 GTSNPN and CDR2 SVGIG (reference sequence). The trim removed 2 bases at V and 0 bases at J, leaving 19 bases unmatched. The CDR3 sequence: CAWSFLRPRTSVDSYNEQFF. The CDR3, as DNA: TGTGCCTGGAGTTTTCTTCGGCCTCGCACTAGCGTGGACTCCTACAATGAGCAGTTCTTC.

This rearrangement joins TRBV6-5 to TRBJ1-2, with 8 bases fitting TRBD1. V trimming: 6 bases; J trimming: 2 bases; junction bases outside the gene matches: 5. The V gene's germline CDR1 is MNHEY and CDR2 SVGAGI. CDR3 length equals 14 residues. As DNA, the CDR3 is TGTGCCAGCAGGACAGGACAGGGAAACTATGGCTACACCTTC. Amino acids: CASRTGQGNYGYTF.

This clone appeared a few times. V and J are TRBV4-1 and TRBJ1-3, with D hard to call. With 6 bases removed from V and 0 bases from J, the gap between germline ends came to 12 bases. Per germline, CDR1 MGHRA and CDR2 YSYEKL. The CDR3 extends over 15 amino acids. As DNA, the CDR3 is TGCGCCAGCAGTACTAGGTCAGTCTCTGGAAACACCATATATTTT. This codes for CASSTRSVSGNTIYF.

The rearrangement links TRBV4-1 to TRBJ2-7, with a possible D match to TRBD2 (6 bases). Germline loops: CDR1 MGHRA, CDR2 YSYEKL. V gave up 2 bases and J gave up 2 bases, with 16 bases separating them. The CDR3 extends over 16 amino acids. CDR3 protein: CASSQPLTGVPYEQYF. For the CDR3, the DNA is TGCGCCAGCAGCCAACCTTTAACGGGGGTCCCCTACGAGCAGTACTTC.

The chain is built from TRBV5-6 and TRBJ2-1; 8 nucleotides agree with TRBD1. Trimming took 4 bases from V and 5 from J; bases not matched to a gene: 8. Germline loops: CDR1 SGHDT, CDR2 YYEEEE. The CDR3 is made up of 15 amino acids. CDR3 nucleotide sequence: TGTGCCAGCAGCCCGTGGGACAGGTCGGACAATGAGCAGTTCTTC. Amino acids: CASSPWDRSDNEQFF. Variable domain in full (rest from reference TRBV5-6 and TRBJ2-1): DAGVTQSPTHLIKTRGQQVTLRCSPKSGHDTVSWYQQALGQGPQFIFQYYEEEERQRGNFPDRFSGHQFPNYSSELNVNALLLGDSALYLCASSPWDRSDNEQFFGPGTRLTVL.

The V and J genes are TRBV7-3 and TRBJ1-1; 7 nucleotides line up with TRBD1. The CDR3 contains 14 residues. The junction had 5 bases not matched to a gene; V was cut back by 6 bases and J by 1 base. Germline CDR1 reads SGHTA; CDR2 reads FQGTGA. CDR3 region: CASSPGTANTEAFF. The CDR3 nucleotides read TGTGCCAGCAGTCCAGGGACAGCGAACACTGAAGCTTTCTTT.

The table lists this clone with a count of one. The gene calls are TRBV5-4 and TRBJ1-1; no reliable D call. V gave up 4 bases and J gave up 5 bases, with 18 bases separating them. The CDR3 extends over 15 amino acids. The germline V gene has CDR1 SGHNT and CDR2 YYREEE (reference sequence). Here the CDR3 DNA reads TGTGCCAGCAGCCAAGAGGGCAAAATGGGAACTGAAGCTTTCTTT. Translation gives CASSQEGKMGTEAFF.

This rearrangement joins TRBV6-1 to TRBJ1-1, with a tentative D call TRBD1 (6 bases). CDR3 size: 15 residues. Trimming removed 6 bases at V and 0 bases at J, with 14 bases between. Germline assignment: CDR1 MNHNS and CDR2 SASEGT. CDR3 in amino acids: CASRLSGGLNTEAFF. For the CDR3, the DNA is TGTGCCAGCAGACTCTCGGGGGGGCTGAACACTGAAGCTTTCTTT.